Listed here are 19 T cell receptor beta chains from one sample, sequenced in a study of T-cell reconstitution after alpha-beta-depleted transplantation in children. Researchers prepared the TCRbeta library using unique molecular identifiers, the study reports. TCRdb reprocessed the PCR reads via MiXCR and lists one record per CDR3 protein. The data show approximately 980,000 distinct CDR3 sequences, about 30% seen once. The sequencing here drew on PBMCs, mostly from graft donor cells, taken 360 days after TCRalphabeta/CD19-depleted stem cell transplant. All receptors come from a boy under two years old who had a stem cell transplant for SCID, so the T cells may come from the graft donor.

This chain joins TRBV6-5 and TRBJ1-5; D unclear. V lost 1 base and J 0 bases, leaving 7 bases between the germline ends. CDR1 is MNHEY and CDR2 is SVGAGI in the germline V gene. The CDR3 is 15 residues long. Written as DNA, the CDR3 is TGTGCCAGCAGTTACTGGGGTAATAGCAATCAGCCCCAGCATTTT. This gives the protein CASSYWGNSNQPQHF.

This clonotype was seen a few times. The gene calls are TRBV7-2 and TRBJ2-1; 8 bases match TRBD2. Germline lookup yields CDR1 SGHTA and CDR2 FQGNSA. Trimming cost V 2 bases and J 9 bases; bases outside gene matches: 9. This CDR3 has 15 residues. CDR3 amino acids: CASSLNAGGRGEQFF. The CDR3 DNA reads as TGTGCCAGCAGCTTAAACGCGGGGGGAAGAGGTGAGCAGTTCTTC.

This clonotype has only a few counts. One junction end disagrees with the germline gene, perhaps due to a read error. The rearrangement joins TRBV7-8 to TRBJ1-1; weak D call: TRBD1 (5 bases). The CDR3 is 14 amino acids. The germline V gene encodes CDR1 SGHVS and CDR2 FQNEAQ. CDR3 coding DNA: TGTGCCAGCAGCCCCCCCGGGGGAAACACTGAAGTTTTCTTT. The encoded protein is CASSPPGGNTEVFF.

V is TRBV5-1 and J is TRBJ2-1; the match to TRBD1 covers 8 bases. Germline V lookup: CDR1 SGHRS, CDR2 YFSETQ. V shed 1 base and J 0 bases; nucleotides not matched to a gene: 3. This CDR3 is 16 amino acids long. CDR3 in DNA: TGCGCCAGCAGCTTGTCCGGGACAGGCTCCTACAATGAGCAGTTCTTC. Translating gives CASSLSGTGSYNEQFF.

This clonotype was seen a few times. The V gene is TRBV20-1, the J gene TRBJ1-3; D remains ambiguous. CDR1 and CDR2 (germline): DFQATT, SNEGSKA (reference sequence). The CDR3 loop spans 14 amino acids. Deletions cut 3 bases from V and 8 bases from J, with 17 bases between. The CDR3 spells CSASAPLKDDTIYF. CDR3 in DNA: TGCAGTGCTAGTGCTCCCCTTAAGGATGACACCATATATTTT.

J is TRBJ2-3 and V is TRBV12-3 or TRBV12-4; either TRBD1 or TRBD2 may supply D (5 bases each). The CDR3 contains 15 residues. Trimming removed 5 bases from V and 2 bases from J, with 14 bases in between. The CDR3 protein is CASSAWDGPTDTQYF. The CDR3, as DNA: TGTGCCAGCAGTGCTTGGGACGGCCCCACAGATACGCAGTATTTT.

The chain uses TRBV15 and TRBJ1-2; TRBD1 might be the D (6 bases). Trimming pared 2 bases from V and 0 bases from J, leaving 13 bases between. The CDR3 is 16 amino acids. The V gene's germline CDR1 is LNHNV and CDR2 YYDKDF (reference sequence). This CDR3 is CATSRPGVLANYGYTF. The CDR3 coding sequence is TGTGCCACCAGCAGACCAGGGGTCTTAGCTAACTATGGCTACACCTTC.

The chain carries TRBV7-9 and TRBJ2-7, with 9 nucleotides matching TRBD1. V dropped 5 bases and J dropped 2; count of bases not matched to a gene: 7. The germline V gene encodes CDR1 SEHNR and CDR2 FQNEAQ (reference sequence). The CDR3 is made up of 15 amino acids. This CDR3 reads CASSLQGAFPYEQYF. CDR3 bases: TGTGCCAGCAGCCTACAGGGGGCCTTTCCCTACGAGCAGTACTTC.

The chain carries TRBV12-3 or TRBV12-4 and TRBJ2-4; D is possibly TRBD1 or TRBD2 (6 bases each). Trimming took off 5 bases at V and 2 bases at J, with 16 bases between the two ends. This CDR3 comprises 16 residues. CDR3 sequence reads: CASSEGGPPPKNIQYF. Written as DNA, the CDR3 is TGTGCCAGCAGTGAAGGGGGGCCCCCGCCCAAAAACATTCAGTACTTC.

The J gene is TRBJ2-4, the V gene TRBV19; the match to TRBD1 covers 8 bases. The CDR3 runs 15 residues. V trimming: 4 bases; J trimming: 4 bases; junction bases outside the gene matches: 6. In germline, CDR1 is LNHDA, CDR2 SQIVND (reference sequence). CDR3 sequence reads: CASSTSGTGKNIQYF. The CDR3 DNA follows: TGTGCCAGTAGTACTTCCGGGACAGGAAAAAACATTCAGTACTTC.

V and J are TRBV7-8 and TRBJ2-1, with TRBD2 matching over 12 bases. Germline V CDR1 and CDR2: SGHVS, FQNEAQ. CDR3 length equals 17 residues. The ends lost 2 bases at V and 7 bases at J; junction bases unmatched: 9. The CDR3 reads CASSLLLLAGGENEQFF. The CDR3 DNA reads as TGTGCCAGCAGCTTACTTCTACTAGCGGGGGGTGAGAATGAGCAGTTCTTC.

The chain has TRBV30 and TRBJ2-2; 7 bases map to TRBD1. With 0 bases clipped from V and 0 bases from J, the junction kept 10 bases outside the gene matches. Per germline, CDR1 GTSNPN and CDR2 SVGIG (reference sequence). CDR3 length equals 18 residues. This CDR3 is CAWSVSDRVYANTGELFF. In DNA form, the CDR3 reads TGTGCCTGGAGTGTCTCCGACAGGGTTTACGCGAACACCGGGGAGCTGTTTTTT.

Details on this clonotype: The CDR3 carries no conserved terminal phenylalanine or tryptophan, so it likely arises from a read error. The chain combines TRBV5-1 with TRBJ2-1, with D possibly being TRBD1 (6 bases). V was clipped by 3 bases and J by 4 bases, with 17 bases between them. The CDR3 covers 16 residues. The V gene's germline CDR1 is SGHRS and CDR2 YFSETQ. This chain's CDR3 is CASSYRQGQGYNEQFS. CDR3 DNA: TGCGCCAGCAGCTACCGGCAGGGACAAGGTTACAATGAGCAGTTCTCC.

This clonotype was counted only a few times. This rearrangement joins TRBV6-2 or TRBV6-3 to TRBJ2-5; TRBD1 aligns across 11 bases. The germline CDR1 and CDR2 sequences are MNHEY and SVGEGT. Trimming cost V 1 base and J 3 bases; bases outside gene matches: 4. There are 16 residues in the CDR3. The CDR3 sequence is CASSYWDRGVEETQYF. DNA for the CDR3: TGTGCCAGCAGTTACTGGGACAGGGGGGTCGAAGAGACCCAGTACTTC.

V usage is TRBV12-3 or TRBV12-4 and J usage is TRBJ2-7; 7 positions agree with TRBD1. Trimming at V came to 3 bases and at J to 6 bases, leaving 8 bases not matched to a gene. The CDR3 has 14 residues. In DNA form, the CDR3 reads TGTGCCAGCAGTTTGGGGACAGTTACCTCCGAGCAGTACTTC. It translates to CASSLGTVTSEQYF.

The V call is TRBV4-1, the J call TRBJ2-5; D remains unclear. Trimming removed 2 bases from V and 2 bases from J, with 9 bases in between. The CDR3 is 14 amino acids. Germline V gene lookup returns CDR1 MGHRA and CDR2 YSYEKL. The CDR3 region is CASSQTGRQETQYF. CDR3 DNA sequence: TGCGCCAGCAGCCAAACCGGGCGACAAGAGACCCAGTACTTC.

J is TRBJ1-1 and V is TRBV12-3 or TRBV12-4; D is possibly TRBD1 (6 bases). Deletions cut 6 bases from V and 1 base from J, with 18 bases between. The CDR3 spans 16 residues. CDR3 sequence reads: CASSYRGAGGNTEAFF. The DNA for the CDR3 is TGTGCCAGCAGCTACCGGGGGGCAGGAGGGAACACTGAAGCTTTCTTT.

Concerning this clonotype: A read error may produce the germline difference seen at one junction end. The CDR3 DNA sequence: TGCTGTGCTAGAGGGGAGATCGGCGGGGGGGGATACAATGAGCAGTTCTTC. It translates to CCARGEIGGGGYNEQFF. The chain carries TRBV20-1 and TRBJ2-1; 9 bases are a match to TRBD2. Germline V gene sequence: CDR1 DFQATT, CDR2 SNEGSKA (reference sequence). The CDR3 totals 17 residues.

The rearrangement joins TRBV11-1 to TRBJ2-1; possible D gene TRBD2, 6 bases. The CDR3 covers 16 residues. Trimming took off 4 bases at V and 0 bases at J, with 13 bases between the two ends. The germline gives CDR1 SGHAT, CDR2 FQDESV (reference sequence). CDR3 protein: CASSWHGGNSYNEQFF. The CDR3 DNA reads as TGTGCCAGCAGCTGGCATGGGGGGAACTCCTACAATGAGCAGTTCTTC.